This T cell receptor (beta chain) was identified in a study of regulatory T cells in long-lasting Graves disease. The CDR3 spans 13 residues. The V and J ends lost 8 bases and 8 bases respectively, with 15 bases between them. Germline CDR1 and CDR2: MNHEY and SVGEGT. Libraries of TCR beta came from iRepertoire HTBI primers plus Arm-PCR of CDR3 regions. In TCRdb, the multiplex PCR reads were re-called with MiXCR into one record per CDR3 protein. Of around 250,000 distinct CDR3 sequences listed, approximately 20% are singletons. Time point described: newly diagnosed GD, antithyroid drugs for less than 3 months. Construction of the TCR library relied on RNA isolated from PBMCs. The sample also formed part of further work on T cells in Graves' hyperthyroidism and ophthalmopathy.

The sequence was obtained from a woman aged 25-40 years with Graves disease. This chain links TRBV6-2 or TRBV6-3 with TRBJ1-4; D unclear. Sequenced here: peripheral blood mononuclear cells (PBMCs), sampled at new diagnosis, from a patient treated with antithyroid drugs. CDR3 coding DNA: TGTGCCAGCCAACATCTTGTTGGAGAAAAACTGTTTTTT. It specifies CASQHLVGEKLFF.